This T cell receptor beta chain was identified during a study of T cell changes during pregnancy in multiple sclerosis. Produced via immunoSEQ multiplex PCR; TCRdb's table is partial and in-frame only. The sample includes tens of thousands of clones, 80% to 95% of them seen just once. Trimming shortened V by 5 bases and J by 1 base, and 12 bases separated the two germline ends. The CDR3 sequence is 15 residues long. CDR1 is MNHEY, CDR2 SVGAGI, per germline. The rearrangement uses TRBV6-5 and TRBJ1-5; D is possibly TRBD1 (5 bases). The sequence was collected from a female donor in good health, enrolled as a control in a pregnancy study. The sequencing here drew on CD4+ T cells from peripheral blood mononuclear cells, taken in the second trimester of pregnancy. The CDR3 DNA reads TGTGCCAGCAGTGGCTCAGGGTTGAGCAATCAGCCCCAGCATTTT. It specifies CASSGSGLSNQPQHF.